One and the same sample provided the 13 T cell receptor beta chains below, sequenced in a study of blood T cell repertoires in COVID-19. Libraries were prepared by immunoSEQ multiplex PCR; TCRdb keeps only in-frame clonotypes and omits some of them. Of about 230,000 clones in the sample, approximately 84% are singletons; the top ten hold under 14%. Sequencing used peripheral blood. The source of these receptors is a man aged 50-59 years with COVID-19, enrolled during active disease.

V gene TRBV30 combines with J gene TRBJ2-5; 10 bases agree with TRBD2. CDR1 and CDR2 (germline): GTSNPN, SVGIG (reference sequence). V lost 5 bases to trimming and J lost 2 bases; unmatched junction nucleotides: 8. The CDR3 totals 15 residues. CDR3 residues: CAWGGTSAIQETQYF. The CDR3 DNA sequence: TGTGCCTGGGGGGGGACTAGCGCAATACAAGAGACCCAGTACTTC. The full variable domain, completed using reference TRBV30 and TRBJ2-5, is SQTIHQWPATLVQPVGSPLSLECTVEGTSNPNLYWYRQAAGRGLQLLFYSVGIGQISSEVPQNLSASRPQDRQFILSSKKLLLSDSGFYLCAWGGTSAIQETQYFGPGTRLLVL.

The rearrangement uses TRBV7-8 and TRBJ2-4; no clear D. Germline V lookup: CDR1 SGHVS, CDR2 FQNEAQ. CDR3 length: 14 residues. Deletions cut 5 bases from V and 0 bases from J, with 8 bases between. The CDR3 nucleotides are TGTGCCAGCAGCCAAGGAGAAGCCAAAAACATTCAGTACTTC. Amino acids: CASSQGEAKNIQYF.

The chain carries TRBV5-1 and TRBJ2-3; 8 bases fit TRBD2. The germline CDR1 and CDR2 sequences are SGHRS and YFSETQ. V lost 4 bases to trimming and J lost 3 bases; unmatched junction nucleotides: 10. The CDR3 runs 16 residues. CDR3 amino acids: CASSGAGTRDTDTQYF. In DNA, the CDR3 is TGCGCCAGCAGCGGGGCCGGGACTAGAGATACAGATACGCAGTATTTT.

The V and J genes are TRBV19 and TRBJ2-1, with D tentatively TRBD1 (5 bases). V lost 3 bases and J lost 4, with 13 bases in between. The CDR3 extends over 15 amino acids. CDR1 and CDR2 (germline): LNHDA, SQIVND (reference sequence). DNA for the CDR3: TGTGCCAGTAGTATGAAAGGGGATCGGTACAATGAGCAGTTCTTC. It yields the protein CASSMKGDRYNEQFF.

The CDR3, as DNA: TGTGCCAGCTCACGTACAGGGGACTACGAGCAGTACTTC. Its protein product is CASSRTGDYEQYF. V is TRBV18 and J is TRBJ2-7; 7 nucleotides match TRBD1. The germline CDR1 and CDR2 sequences are KGHSH and LQKENI. CDR3 length: 13 residues. With 4 bases clipped from V and 3 bases from J, the junction kept 3 bases outside the gene matches.

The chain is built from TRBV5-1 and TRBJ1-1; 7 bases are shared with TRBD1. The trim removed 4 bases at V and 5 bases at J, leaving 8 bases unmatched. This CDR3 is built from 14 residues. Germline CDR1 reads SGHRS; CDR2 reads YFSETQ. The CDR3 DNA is TGCGCCAGCAGCGCCCGAGGGGGCGAGACTGAAGCTTTCTTT. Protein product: CASSARGGETEAFF.

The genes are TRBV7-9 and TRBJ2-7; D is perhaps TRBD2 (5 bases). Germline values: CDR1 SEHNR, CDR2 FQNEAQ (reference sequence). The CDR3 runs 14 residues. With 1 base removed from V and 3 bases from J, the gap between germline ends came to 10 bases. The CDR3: CASSLEDFFYEQYF. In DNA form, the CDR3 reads TGTGCCAGCAGCTTAGAGGACTTTTTCTACGAGCAGTACTTC.

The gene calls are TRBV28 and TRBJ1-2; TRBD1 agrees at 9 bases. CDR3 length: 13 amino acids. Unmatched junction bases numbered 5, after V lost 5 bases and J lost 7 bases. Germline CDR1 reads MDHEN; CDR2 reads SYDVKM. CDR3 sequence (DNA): TGTGCCAGCAGTCAAAACAGGGGGCTTGGCTACACCTTC. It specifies CASSQNRGLGYTF.

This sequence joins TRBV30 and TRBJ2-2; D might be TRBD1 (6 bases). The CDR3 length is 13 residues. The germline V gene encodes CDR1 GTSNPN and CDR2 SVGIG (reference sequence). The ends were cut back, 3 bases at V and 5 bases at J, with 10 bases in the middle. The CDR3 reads CAWSGTRTGELFF. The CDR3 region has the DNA TGTGCCTGGAGCGGGACACGAACCGGGGAGCTGTTTTTT.

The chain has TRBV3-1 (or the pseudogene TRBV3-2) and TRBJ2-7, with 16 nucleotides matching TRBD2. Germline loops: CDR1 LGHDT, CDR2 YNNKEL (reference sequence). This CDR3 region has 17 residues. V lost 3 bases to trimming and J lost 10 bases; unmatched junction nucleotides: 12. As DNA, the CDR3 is TGTGCCAGCAGCCAGGACCCGGGACTAGCGGGAGGGCCGATACAGTACTTC. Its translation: CASSQDPGLAGGPIQYF.

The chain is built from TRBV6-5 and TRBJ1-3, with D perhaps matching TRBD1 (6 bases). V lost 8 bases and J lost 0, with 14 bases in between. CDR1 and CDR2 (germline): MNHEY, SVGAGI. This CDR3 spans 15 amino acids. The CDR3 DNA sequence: TGTGCCAGCTTGCAGCCAGGGGACTCTGGAAACACCATATATTTT. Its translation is CASLQPGDSGNTIYF.

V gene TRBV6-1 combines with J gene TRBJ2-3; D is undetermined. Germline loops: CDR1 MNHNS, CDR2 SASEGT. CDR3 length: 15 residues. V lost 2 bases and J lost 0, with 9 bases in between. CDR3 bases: TGTGCCAGCAGTGAACAACAGTCTAGCACAGATACGCAGTATTTT. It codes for CASSEQQSSTDTQYF.

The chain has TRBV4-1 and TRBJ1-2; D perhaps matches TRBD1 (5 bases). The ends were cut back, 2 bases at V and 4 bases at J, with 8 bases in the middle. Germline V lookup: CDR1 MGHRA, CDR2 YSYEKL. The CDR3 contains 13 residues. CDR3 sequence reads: CASSQMGGYGYTF. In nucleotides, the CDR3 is TGCGCCAGCAGCCAAATGGGGGGCTATGGCTACACCTTC.